Sequencing of this T cell receptor (beta chain) was carried out in a study of blood T cell repertoires in COVID-19. Study context: Researchers got acute and convalescent COVID-19 samples from the United States, Italy and Spain. From T cells, B-cell-depleted T cells, or PBMCs came the material, which was cDNA or gDNA.

Original processing notes: Quantification of nucleated cells was approximated via reference gene primer amplification. Repertoires were generated with immunoSEQ multiplex PCR, while TCRdb's copy carries only in-frame clones and drops some. V and J calls and clone size follow that table, whereas D and trimming were derived from the DNA. The table records 180,000 or so clones, around 80% of them present only once. This clonotype originated in a woman of 80 years or more with active or convalescent COVID-19. Material: peripheral blood.

CDR3 in DNA: TGTGCCAGCAGTTACTTTGTCGCGGGGGGTACAACCTACGAGCAGTACTTC. Translation gives CASSYFVAGGTTYEQYF. The V and J genes are TRBV6-2 or TRBV6-3 and TRBJ2-7; 8 bases fit TRBD2. The germline CDR1 and CDR2 sequences are MNHEY and SVGEGT. This CDR3 is 17 amino acids long. With V trimmed by 1 base and J by 2 bases, 10 bases remained unmatched.